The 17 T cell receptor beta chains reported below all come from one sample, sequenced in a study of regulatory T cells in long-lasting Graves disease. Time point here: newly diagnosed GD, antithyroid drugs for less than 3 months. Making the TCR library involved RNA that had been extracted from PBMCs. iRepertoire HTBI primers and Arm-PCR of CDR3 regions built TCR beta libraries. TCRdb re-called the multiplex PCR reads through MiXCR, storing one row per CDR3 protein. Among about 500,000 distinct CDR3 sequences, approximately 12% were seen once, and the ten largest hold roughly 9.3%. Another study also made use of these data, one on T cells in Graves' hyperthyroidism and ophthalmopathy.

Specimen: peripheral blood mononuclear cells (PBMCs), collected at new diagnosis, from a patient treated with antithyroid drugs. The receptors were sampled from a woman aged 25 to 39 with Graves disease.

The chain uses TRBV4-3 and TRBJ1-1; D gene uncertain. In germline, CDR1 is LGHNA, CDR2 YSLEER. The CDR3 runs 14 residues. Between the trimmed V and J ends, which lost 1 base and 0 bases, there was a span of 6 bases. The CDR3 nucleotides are TGCGCCAGCAGCCAAGTTAATATGAACACTGAAGCTTTCTTT. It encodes CASSQVNMNTEAFF.

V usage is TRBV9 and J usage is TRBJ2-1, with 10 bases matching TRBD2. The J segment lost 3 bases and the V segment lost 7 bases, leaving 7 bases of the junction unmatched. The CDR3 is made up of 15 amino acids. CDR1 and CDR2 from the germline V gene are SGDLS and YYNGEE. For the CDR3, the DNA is TGTGCCAGCGCTGGACTAGCGGCAAACTACAATGAGCAGTTCTTC. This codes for CASAGLAANYNEQFF.

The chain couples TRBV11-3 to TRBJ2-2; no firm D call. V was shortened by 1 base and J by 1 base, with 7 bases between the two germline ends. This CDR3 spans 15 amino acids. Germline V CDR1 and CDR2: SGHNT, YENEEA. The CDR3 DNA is TGTGCCAGCAGCTTAGGAGTAGGGAACACCGGGGAGCTGTTTTTT. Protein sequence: CASSLGVGNTGELFF.

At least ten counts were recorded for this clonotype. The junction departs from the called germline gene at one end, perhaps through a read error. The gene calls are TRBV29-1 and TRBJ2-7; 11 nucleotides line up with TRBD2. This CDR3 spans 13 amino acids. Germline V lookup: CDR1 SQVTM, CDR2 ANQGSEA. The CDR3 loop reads CSFGRSGRDEQCF. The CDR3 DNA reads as TGCAGCTTCGGCCGTAGCGGGAGGGACGAGCAGTGCTTC.

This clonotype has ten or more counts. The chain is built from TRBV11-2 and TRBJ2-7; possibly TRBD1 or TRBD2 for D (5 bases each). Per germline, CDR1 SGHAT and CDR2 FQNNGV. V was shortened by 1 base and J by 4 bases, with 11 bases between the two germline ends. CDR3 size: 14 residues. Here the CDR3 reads CASSLVRGRYEQYF. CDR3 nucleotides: TGTGCCAGCAGCTTAGTGAGGGGCAGATACGAGCAGTACTTC. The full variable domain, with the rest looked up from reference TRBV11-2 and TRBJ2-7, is EAGVAQSPRYKIIEKRQSVAFWCNPISGHATLYWYQQILGQGPKLLIQFQNNGVVDDSQLPKDRFSAERLKGVDSTLKIQPAKLEDSAVYLCASSLVRGRYEQYFGPGTRLTVT.

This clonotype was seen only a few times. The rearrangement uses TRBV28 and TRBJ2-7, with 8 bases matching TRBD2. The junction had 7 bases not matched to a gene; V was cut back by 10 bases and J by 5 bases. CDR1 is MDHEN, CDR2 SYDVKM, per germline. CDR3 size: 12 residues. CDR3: CATYGRGDEQYF. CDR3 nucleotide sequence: TGTGCCACGTACGGGAGGGGGGACGAGCAGTACTTC.

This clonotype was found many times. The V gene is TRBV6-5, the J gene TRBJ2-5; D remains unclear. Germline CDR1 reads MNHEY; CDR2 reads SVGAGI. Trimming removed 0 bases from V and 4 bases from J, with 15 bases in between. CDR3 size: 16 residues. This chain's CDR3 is CASSYSRVEGRETQYF. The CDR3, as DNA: TGTGCCAGCAGTTACTCGAGAGTTGAAGGGCGAGAGACCCAGTACTTC.

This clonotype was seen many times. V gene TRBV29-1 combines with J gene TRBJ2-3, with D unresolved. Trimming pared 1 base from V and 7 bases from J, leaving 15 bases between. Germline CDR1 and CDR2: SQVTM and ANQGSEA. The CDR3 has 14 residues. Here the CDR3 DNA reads TGCAGCGTTGAAGGTGGACCCATATCAAATACGCAGTATTTT. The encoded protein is CSVEGGPISNTQYF.

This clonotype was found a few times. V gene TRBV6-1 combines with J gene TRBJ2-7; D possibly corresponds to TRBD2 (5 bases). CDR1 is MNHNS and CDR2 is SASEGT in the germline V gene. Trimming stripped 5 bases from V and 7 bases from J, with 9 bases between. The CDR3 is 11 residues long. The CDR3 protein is CASSHRGEQYF. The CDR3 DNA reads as TGTGCCAGCAGTCACCGGGGTGAGCAGTACTTC.

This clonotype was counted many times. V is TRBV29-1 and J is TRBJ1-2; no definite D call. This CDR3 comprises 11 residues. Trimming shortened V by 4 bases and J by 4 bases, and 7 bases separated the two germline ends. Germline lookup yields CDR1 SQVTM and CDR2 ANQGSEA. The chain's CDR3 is CSVASSYGYTF. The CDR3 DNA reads TGCAGCGTTGCCTCCAGCTATGGCTACACCTTC.

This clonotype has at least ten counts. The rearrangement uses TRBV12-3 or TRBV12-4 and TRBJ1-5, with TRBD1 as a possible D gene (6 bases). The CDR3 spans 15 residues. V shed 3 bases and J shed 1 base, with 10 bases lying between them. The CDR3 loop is CASSFTGISNQPQHF. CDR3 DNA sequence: TGTGCCAGCAGTTTCACAGGGATAAGCAATCAGCCCCAGCATTTT.

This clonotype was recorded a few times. CDR3 bases: TGTGCCAGCAGCTCAGGGGAAGTAGGCAATCAGCCCCAGCATTTT. Its protein product is CASSSGEVGNQPQHF. This chain links TRBV6-1 with TRBJ1-5, with D possibly TRBD1 on 6 matching bases. V was pared by 6 bases and J by 2 bases, with 14 bases between. The CDR3 runs 15 residues. Germline CDR1 is MNHNS and CDR2 is SASEGT.

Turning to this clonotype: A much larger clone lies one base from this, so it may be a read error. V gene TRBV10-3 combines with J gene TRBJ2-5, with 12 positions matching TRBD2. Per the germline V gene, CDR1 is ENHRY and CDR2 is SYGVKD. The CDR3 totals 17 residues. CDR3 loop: CAISENPSGRAGETQHF. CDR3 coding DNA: TGTGCCATCAGTGAAAACCCTAGCGGGAGGGCCGGGGAGACCCAGCACTTC.

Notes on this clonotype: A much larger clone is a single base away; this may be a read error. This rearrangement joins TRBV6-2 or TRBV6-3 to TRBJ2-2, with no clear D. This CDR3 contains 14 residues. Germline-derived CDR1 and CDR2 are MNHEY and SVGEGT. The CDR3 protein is CVSSYVPNTGELFF. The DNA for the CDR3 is TGTGTCAGCAGTTACGTACCGAACACCGGGGAGCTGTTTTTT.

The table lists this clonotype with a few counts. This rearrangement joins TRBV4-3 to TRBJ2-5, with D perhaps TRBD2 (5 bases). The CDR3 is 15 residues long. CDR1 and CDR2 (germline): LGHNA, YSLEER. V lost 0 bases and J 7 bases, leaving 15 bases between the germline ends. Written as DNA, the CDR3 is TGCGCCAGCAGCCAAGACCAGTCAGGCGGGCGGACCCAGTACTTC. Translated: CASSQDQSGGRTQYF.

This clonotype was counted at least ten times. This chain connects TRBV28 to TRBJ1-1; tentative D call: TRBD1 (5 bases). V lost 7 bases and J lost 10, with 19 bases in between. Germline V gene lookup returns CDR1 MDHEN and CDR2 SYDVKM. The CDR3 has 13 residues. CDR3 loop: CASTGSVSRGAFF. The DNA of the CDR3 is TGTGCCAGCACTGGGAGCGTGTCGAGGGGAGCTTTCTTT.

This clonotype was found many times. The DNA for the CDR3 is TGTGCCAGCAGCTTGACCGGGACAGGGCGCGACGAGCAGTACTTC. Protein sequence: CASSLTGTGRDEQYF. This chain joins TRBV11-3 and TRBJ2-7, with 9 bases that match TRBD1. After removal of 3 bases from V and 5 bases from J, the junction contained 8 bases not matched to a gene. The CDR3 totals 15 residues. Per germline, CDR1 SGHNT and CDR2 YENEEA.